The T cell receptor beta chain under discussion was sequenced for a study of cytomegalovirus exposure and HLA in healthy donors. About this clone itself: Its antigen is not known.

Researchers ran the PCR with 60 Vbeta and 13 Jbeta primers. Using immunoSEQ multiplex PCR, the repertoire was profiled, and TCRdb retains in-frame clones only, with some absent. This sample has 150,000 to 200,000 clones, with around 84% found just once. Trimming cost V 4 bases and J 5 bases; bases outside gene matches: 11. This CDR3 contains 16 residues. Per germline, CDR1 MNHNS and CDR2 SASEGT. Study-wide results and limits: The dataset shows that most TCR sequences were rare, while some public TCRs occurred in many donors.

Material: PBMCs. This TCR came from a woman aged 18-29 years in good health and CMV-seronegative. V is TRBV6-1 and J is TRBJ2-5; 9 bases are a match to TRBD2. The CDR3 coding sequence is TGTGCCAGCAGTGGAGCATTTAGCGGGAGCGGGGAGACCCAGTACTTC. Its translation: CASSGAFSGSGETQYF.